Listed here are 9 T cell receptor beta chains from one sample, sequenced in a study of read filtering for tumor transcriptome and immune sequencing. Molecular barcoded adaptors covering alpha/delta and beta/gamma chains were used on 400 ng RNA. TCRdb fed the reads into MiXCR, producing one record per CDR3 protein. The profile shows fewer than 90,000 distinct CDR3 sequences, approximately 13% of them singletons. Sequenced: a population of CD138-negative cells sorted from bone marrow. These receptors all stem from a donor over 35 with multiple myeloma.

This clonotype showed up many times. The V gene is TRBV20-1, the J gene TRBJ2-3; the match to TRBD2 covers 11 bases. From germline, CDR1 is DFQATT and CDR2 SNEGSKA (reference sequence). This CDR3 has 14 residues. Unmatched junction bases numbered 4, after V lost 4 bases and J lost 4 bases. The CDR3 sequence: CSAIAGGPSDTQYF. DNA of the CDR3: TGCAGTGCTATAGCGGGAGGGCCCTCAGATACGCAGTATTTT.

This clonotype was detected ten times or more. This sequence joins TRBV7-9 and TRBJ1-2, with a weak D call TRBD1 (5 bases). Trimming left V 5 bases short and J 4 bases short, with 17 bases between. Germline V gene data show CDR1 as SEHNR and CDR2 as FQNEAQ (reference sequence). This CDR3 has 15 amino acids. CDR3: CASSPPGPPSYGYTF. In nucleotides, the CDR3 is TGTGCCAGCAGCCCGCCGGGACCGCCGAGCTATGGCTACACCTTC.

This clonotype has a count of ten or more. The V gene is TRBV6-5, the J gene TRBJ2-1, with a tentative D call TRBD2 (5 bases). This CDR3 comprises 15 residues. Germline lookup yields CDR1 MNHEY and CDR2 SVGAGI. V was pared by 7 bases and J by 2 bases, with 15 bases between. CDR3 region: CASTLSLGAYNEQFF. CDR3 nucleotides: TGTGCCAGCACCCTATCCCTCGGGGCCTACAATGAGCAGTTCTTC.

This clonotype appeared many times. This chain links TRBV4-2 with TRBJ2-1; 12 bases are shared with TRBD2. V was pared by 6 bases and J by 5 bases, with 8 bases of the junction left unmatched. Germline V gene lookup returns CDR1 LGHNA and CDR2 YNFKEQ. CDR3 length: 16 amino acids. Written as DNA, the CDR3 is TGTGCCAGCAGTACGGCTAGCGGGAGGGAAAACAATGAGCAGTTCTTC. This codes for CASSTASGRENNEQFF.

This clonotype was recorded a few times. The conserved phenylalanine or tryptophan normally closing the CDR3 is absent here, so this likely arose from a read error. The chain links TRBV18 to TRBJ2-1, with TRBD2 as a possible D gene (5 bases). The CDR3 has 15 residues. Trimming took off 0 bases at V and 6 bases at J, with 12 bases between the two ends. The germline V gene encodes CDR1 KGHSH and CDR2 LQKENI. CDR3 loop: CASSPPGQLGNEQFY. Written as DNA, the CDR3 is TGTGCCAGCTCACCACCAGGTCAACTAGGCAATGAGCAGTTCTAC.

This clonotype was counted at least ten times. The CDR3 DNA sequence: TGCAGTGCTCCTACTAGCGGGAGGGCCTACAATGAGCAGTTCTTC. It translates to CSAPTSGRAYNEQFF. The chain couples TRBV20-1 to TRBJ2-1; 13 nucleotides match TRBD2. Germline V gene sequence: CDR1 DFQATT, CDR2 SNEGSKA (reference sequence). Trimming cost V 5 bases and J 2 bases; bases outside gene matches: 3. The length of the CDR3 is 15 residues.

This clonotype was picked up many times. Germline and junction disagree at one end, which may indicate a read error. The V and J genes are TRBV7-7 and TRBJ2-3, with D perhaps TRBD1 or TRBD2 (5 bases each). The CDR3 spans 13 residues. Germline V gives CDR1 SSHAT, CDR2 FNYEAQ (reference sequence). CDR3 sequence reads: CASSRGDADTQYF. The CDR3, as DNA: TGTGCTAGCAGCCGAGGGGACGCAGATACGCAGTATTTT. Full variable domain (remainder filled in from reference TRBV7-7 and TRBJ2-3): GAGVSQSPRYKVTKRGQDVTLRCDPISSHATLYWYQQALGQGPEFLTYFNYEAQPDKSGLPSDRFSAERPEGSISTLTIQRTEQRDSAMYRCASSRGDADTQYFGPGTRLTVL.

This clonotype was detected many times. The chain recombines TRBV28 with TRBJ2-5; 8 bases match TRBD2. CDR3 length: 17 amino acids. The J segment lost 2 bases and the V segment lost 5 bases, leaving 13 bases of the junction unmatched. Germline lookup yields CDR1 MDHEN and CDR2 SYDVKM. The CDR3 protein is CASSRGVTSARQETQYF. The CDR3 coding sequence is TGTGCCAGCAGTCGGGGGGTGACTAGCGCCCGTCAAGAGACCCAGTACTTC.

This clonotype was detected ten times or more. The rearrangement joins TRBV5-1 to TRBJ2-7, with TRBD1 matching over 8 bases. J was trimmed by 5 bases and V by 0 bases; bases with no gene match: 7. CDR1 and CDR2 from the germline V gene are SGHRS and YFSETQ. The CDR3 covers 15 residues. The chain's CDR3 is CASSLGQGAPNEQYF. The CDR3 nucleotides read TGCGCCAGCAGCTTGGGGCAGGGGGCGCCGAACGAGCAGTACTTC.